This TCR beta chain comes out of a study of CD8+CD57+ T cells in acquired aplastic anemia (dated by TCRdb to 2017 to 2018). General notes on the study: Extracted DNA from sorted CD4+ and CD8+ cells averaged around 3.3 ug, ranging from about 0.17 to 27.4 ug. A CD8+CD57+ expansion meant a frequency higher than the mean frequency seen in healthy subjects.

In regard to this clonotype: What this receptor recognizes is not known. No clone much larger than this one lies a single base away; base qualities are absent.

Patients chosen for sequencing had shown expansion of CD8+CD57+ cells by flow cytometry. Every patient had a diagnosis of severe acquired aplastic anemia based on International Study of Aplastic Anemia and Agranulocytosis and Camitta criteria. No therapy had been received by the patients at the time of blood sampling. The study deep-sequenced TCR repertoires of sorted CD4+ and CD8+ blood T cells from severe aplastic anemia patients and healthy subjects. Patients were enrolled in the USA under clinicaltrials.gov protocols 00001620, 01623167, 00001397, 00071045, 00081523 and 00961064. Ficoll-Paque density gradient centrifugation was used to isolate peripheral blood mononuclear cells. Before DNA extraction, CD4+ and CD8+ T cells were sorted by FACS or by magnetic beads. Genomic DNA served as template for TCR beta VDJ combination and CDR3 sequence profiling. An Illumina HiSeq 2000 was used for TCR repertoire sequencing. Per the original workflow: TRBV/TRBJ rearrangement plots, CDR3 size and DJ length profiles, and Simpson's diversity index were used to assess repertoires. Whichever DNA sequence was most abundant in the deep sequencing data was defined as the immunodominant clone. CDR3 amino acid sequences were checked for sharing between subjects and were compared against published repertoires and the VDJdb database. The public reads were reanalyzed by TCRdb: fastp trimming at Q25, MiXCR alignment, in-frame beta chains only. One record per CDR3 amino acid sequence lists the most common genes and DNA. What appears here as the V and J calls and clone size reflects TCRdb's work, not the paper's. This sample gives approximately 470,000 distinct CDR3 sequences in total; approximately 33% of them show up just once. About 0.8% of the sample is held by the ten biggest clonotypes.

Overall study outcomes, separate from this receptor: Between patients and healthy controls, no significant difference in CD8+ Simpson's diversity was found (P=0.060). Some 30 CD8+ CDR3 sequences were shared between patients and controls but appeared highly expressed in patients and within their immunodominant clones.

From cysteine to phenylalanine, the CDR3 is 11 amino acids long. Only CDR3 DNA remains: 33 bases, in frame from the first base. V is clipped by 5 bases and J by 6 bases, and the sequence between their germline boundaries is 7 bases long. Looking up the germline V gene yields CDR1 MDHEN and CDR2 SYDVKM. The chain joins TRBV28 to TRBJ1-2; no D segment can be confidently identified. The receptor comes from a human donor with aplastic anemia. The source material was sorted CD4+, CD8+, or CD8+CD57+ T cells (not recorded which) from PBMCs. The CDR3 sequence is CASSTRHGYTF. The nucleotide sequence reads TGTGCCAGCAGTACCCGACATGGCTACACCTTC.